This TCR beta chain was captured in a study of blood T cell repertoires in COVID-19. The trim removed 3 bases at V and 6 bases at J, leaving 3 bases unmatched. The CDR3 totals 14 residues. Germline assignment: CDR1 MNHEY and CDR2 SVGEGT. Some clones are missing from TCRdb's copy, which holds only in-frame ones; the method was immunoSEQ multiplex PCR. Of hundreds of thousands of clones in the sample, around 88% were seen once. Sample: peripheral blood. The chain combines TRBV6-2 or TRBV6-3 with TRBJ2-1; the match to TRBD2 covers 9 bases. The receptor was isolated from a man older than 75 with acute or convalescent COVID-19. The CDR3 region is CASSYSGRLNEQFF. The DNA of the CDR3 is TGTGCCAGCAGTTATAGCGGGAGACTCAATGAGCAGTTCTTC.